This passage covers 5 T cell receptor beta chains from one sample sequenced in a study of T cell changes during pregnancy in multiple sclerosis. Here immunoSEQ multiplex PCR was the method, and the copy in TCRdb shows in-frame clones only, minus some. The sample lists more than 35,000 clones, about 92% occurring once. The specimen was CD8+ T cells from peripheral blood mononuclear cells, collected in the third trimester of pregnancy. These receptors were obtained from a female donor with multiple sclerosis, enrolled in a pregnancy study.

The CDR3: CASSLGDTNTEAFF. CDR3 DNA: TGCGCCAGCAGCTTGGGAGACACGAACACTGAAGCTTTCTTT. This chain joins TRBV5-1 and TRBJ1-1; D gene ambiguous. The V end was cut by 0 bases, the J end by 1 base, with 7 bases between. This CDR3 is built from 14 residues. Germline V gene lookup returns CDR1 SGHRS and CDR2 YFSETQ.

The rearrangement links TRBV19 to TRBJ1-1, with 8 bases identical to TRBD1. This CDR3 has 13 residues. V dropped 11 bases and J dropped 4; count of bases not matched to a gene: 9. Germline-derived CDR1 and CDR2 are LNHDA and SQIVND (reference sequence). CDR3 region: CASRTGRSTEAFF. DNA of the CDR3: TGTGCCTCCAGGACAGGGAGGAGCACTGAAGCTTTCTTT.

The V call is TRBV5-1, the J call TRBJ2-3, with 8 bases matching TRBD1. The germline V gene has CDR1 SGHRS and CDR2 YFSETQ. V was pared by 1 base and J by 0 bases, with 1 base of the junction left unmatched. The CDR3 runs to 15 residues. The CDR3 DNA reads as TGCGCCAGCAGCTTGAGGACAGGGAGCACAGATACGCAGTATTTT. Its protein is CASSLRTGSTDTQYF.

This rearrangement joins TRBV18 to TRBJ2-5; TRBD2 might be the D (6 bases). Germline CDR1 and CDR2: KGHSH and LQKENI. V was pared by 5 bases and J by 4 bases, with 17 bases between. This CDR3 has 15 amino acids. For the CDR3, the DNA is TGTGCCAGCTCAGGACCGGGACTGGGGGGAGAGACCCAGTACTTC. The encoded protein is CASSGPGLGGETQYF.

This clone was seen just once. This chain links TRBV5-5 with TRBJ2-2; TRBD1 might be the D (5 bases). Trimming removed 5 bases from V and 3 bases from J, with 17 bases in between. This CDR3 contains 16 residues. Per the germline V gene, CDR1 is SGHKS and CDR2 is YYEKEE (reference sequence). The CDR3 is CASSGRAGWDTGELFF. The CDR3 nucleotides are TGTGCCAGCAGTGGTAGGGCAGGGTGGGACACCGGGGAGCTGTTTTTT. The full variable domain, rest sourced from reference TRBV5-5 and TRBJ2-2, is DAGVTQSPTHLIKTRGQQVTLRCSPISGHKSVSWYQQVLGQGPQFIFQYYEKEERGRGNFPDRFSARQFPNYSSELNVNALLLGDSALYLCASSGRAGWDTGELFFGEGSRLTVL.